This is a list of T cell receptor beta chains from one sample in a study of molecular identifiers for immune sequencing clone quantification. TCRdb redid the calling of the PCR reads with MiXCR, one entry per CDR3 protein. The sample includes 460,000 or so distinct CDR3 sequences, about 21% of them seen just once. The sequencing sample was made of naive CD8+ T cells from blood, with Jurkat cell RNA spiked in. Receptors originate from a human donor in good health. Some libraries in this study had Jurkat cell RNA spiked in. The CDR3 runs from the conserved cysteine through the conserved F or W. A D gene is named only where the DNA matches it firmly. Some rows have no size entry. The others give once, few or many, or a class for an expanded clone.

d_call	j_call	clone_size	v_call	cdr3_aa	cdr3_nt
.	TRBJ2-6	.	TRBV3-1	CASSQDGGMRANVLTF	TGTGCCAGCAGCCAAGATGGAGGGATGCGGGCCAACGTCCTGACTTTC
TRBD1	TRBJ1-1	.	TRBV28	CASSPDRLRTEAFF	TGTGCCAGCAGTCCGGACAGGTTGAGGACTGAAGCTTTCTTT
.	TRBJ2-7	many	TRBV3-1	CASSQGPEEQYF	TGTGCCAGCAGCCAAGGCCCCGAGGAGCAGTACTTC
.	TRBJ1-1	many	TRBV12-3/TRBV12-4	CASSRAGGNTEAFF	TGTGCCAGCAGTAGGGCGGGAGGAAACACTGAAGCTTTCTTT
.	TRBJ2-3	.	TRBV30	CARSVGASSTDTQYF	TGTGCCCGGAGTGTTGGGGCATCTAGCACGGATACGCAGTATTTT
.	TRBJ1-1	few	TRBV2	CASSGQFNTEAFF	TGTGCCAGCAGTGGACAGTTCAACACTGAAGCTTTCTTT
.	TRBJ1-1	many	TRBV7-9	CASSSPRDTPLDAFF	TGTGCCAGCAGCTCTCCCCGGGACACGCCCCTTGATGCTTTCTTT
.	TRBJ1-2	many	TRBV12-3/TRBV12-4	CASSLPGGGHYGYTF	TGTGCCAGCAGTTTACCCGGTGGTGGCCACTATGGCTACACCTTC
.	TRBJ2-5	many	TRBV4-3	CASSQARGSGETQYF	TGCGCCAGCAGCCAAGCCCGGGGGAGCGGCGAGACCCAGTACTTC
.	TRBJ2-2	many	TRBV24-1	CATSDPTNTGELFF	TGTGCCACCAGTGACCCTACGAACACCGGGGAGCTGTTTTTT
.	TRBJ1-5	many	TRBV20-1	CSAHVLGLNQPQHF	TGCAGTGCCCACGTCCTCGGCCTCAATCAGCCCCAGCATTTT
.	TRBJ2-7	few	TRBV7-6	CASSPEASGGEQYF	TGTGCCAGCAGCCCAGAGGCTTCTGGGGGGGAGCAGTACTTC
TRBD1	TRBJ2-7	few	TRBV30	CAWSYGTGRYEQYF	TGTGCCTGGAGTTACGGGACAGGGCGCTACGAGCAGTACTTC
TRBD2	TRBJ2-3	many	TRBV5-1	CASSWGVLAGGPDDTDTQYF	TGCGCCAGCAGCTGGGGGGTACTAGCGGGGGGCCCTGATGACACAGATACGCAGTATTTT
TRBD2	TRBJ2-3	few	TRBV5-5	CASSLGGGALATDTQYF	TGTGCCAGCAGCTTGGGGGGAGGGGCCCTCGCCACAGATACGCAGTATTTT
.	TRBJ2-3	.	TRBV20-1	CSAREFSGQSLRTDTQYF	TGCAGTGCTAGAGAATTCTCCGGGCAGTCCCTCCGCACAGATACGCAGTATTTT
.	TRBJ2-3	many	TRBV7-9	CASSPPGRTDTQYF	TGTGCCAGCAGCCCCCCCGGGCGCACAGATACGCAGTATTTT
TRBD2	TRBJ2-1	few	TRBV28	CASSQSTSGPVNEQFF	TGTGCCAGCAGCCAATCGACTAGCGGGCCTGTCAATGAGCAGTTCTTC
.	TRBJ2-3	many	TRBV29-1	CSARGATQYF	TGCAGCGCCAGGGGGGCTACGCAGTATTTT
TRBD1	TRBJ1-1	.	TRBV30	CAWSAYRGGTEAFF	TGTGCCTGGAGTGCATACAGGGGAGGCACTGAAGCTTTCTTT
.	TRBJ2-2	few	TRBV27	CASSGGTATGELFF	TGTGCCAGCAGTGGCGGGACTGCCACCGGGGAGCTGTTTTTT
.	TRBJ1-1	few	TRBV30	CAWGLDSGINTEAFF	TGTGCCTGGGGTTTGGATTCGGGGATTAACACTGAAGCTTTCTTT
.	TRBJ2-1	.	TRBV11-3	CASSSGSDEQFF	TGTGCCAGCAGCTCTGGGAGCGATGAGCAGTTCTTC
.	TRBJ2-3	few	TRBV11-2	CASSLVPGQPTDTQYF	TGTGCCAGCAGCTTAGTGCCCGGCCAGCCCACAGATACGCAGTATTTT
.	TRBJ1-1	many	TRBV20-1	CSARLARMDTEAFF	TGCAGTGCTAGACTGGCCAGAATGGATACTGAAGCTTTCTTT
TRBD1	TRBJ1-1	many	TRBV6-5	CASSFGTANTEAFF	TGTGCCAGCAGTTTCGGGACAGCGAACACTGAAGCTTTCTTT
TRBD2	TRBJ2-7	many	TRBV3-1	CASSPGLAGEQYF	TGTGCCAGCAGCCCGGGACTAGCGGGTGAGCAGTACTTC
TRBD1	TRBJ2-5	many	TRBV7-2	CASKDYIGQGVETQYF	TGTGCCAGCAAGGACTATATCGGACAGGGGGTGGAGACCCAGTACTTC
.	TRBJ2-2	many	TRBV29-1	CSVEGTDTGELFF	TGCAGCGTTGAAGGGACTGATACCGGGGAGCTGTTTTTT
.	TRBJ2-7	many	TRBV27	CASSFHRAYEQYF	TGTGCCAGCAGTTTTCACAGAGCCTACGAGCAGTACTTC
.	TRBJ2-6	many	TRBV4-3	CASSPSPGASGANVLTF	TGCGCCAGCAGCCCGTCTCCGGGGGCCTCTGGGGCCAACGTCCTGACTTTC
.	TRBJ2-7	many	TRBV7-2	CASSFIHSSSYEQYF	TGTGCCAGCAGCTTTATACACTCCAGCTCCTACGAGCAGTACTTC
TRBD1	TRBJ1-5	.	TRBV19	CASSIMTGGNQPQHF	TGTGCCAGTAGTATAATGACAGGGGGTAATCAGCCCCAGCATTTT
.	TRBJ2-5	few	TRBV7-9	CASSLEGQAETQYF	TGTGCCAGCAGCTTAGAGGGACAAGCAGAGACCCAGTACTTC
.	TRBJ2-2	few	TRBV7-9	CASSLAFRTDSTGELFF	TGTGCCAGCAGCTTAGCGTTTAGAACAGACTCCACCGGGGAGCTGTTTTTT
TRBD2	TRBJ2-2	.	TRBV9	CASSVDSGRKLGTGELFF	TGTGCCAGCAGCGTAGATAGCGGGAGAAAGTTGGGGACCGGGGAGCTGTTTTTT
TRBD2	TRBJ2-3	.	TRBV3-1	CASSQASELAGTDTQYF	TGTGCCAGCAGCCAAGCCTCGGAACTAGCGGGCACAGATACGCAGTATTTT